This T cell receptor beta chain came from a study of OX40 agonist ivuxolimab in advanced cancers. Study conclusions and caveats: Part of the nonresponder group also had normalized T-cell clonal expansion that was low. There was clonal expansion of CD4+ and CD8+ blood T cells by week 6 at 0.1 to 3.0 mg/kg.

Excluded were patients having autoimmune disease history or systemic immunosuppression. In the case of this clone: Its antigen is undetermined.

Data came from immunoSEQ multiplex PCR; TCRdb stores just in-frame clones and leaves some out. The top ten clones hold roughly 4.9% of a sample with tens of thousands of clones, 81% of them seen once. The clonotype comes from an adult with an advanced solid tumor such as melanoma, head and neck, liver or kidney cancer. Specimen: CD4+ or CD8+ T cells sorted from blood, collected in a trial of the OX40 agonist ivuxolimab.

The CDR3 is CASSLGPGGDYEQYF. The CDR3, as DNA: TGCGCCAGCAGCTTGGGACCAGGGGGCGACTACGAGCAGTACTTC. V is TRBV5-1 and J is TRBJ2-7; TRBD1 matches 8 bases. Germline V gene data show CDR1 as SGHRS and CDR2 as YFSETQ. The CDR3 contains 15 residues. V lost 0 bases to trimming and J lost 3 bases; unmatched junction nucleotides: 5.